Sequencing of this TCR beta chain was carried out in a study of blood T cells in healthy people across ages. Each sample used at least 6.5 million PBMCs. A sample-barcoded 5' primer and a J-beta primer mix were used in a second PCR of roughly 6 to 12 cycles. Each CDR3 protein gets one entry after TCRdb re-called the 5' RACE reads with MiXCR. The data hold roughly 1,500,000 distinct CDR3 sequences, with approximately 32% observed a single time. General observations from the study: As age increased, TCR beta diversity per million T cells fell in a roughly linear fashion.

Per the germline V gene, CDR1 is MNHNS and CDR2 is SASEGT. The CDR3 spans 13 residues. The V end was cut by 10 bases, the J end by 0 bases, with 10 bases between. With respect to this clonotype: Antigen: not known.

Sequenced material: blood. The TCR comes from a woman aged 25-40 years in good health. The chain couples TRBV6-1 to TRBJ2-1; no clear D gene. The CDR3 reads CATRRLSYNEQFF. In DNA form, the CDR3 reads TGTGCCACCCGACGCCTCTCCTACAATGAGCAGTTCTTC.